These 4 T cell receptor beta chains share one sample of origin, sequenced in a study of blood T cell repertoires in COVID-19. Repertoires were generated with immunoSEQ multiplex PCR, while TCRdb's copy carries only in-frame clones and drops some. This sample has about 140,000 clones, with more than 75% found just once. Input material: peripheral blood. These receptors originate from an elderly woman with acute or convalescent COVID-19.

The chain links TRBV28 to TRBJ1-4; tentatively, D is TRBD1 (5 bases). CDR1 and CDR2 (germline): MDHEN, SYDVKM. This CDR3 is 14 amino acids long. V lost 8 bases, J lost 8 bases, and 18 bases lay in between. In nucleotides, the CDR3 is TGTGCCAGCCGCCTAGGAGGGGTCCTCGAAAAACTGTTTTTT. It is translated as CASRLGGVLEKLFF.

This chain links TRBV4-1 with TRBJ2-2; weak D call: TRBD1 (6 bases). The CDR3 spans 18 residues. Germline V gives CDR1 MGHRA, CDR2 YSYEKL. V was pared by 2 bases and J by 0 bases, with 16 bases between. The CDR3 sequence is CASSQLLAGTTNTGELFF. The CDR3, as DNA: TGCGCCAGCAGCCAACTTCTTGCCGGGACAACGAACACCGGGGAGCTGTTTTTT.

The V gene is TRBV7-9, the J gene TRBJ2-1; the D is unclear. V lost 3 bases and J 9 bases, leaving 12 bases between the germline ends. Looked up from germline, CDR1 is SEHNR and CDR2 is FQNEAQ (reference sequence). This CDR3 spans 13 amino acids. The CDR3, as DNA: TGTGCCAGCAGCTTGCCCCTAGGTTCTGAGCAGTTCTTC. Its translation: CASSLPLGSEQFF.

This chain uses TRBV7-6 with TRBJ2-1; tentative D call: TRBD1 (5 bases). This CDR3 region has 17 residues. Germline assignment: CDR1 SGHVS and CDR2 FNYEAQ. V lost 0 bases, J lost 4 bases, and 16 bases lay in between. The CDR3: CASSLATVQALYNEQFF. Written as DNA, the CDR3 is TGTGCCAGCAGCTTAGCGACGGTACAGGCGTTATACAATGAGCAGTTCTTC.